Sequencing of this TCR beta chain was carried out in a study of tumor and adjacent non-tumor tissue in lung cancer. The germline V gene encodes CDR1 LGHNA and CDR2 YNFKEQ. V gave up 0 bases and J gave up 4 bases; unmatched junction bases: 1. The CDR3 has 16 residues. The sample holds many counts of this clonotype. The library came from three nested PCR rounds adapted from ARM-PCR protocols. One entry per CDR3 protein results from TCRdb running MiXCR on the multiplex PCR reads. Seen here are about 100,000 distinct CDR3 sequences, 65% observed once, and the top ten hold roughly 19%. RNA was extracted from bulk tissue without any cell sorting. More than 3 cm separated this lung sample from the edge of the tumor.

Source material: distant non-tumor lung tissue. The chain combines TRBV4-2 with TRBJ2-3, with TRBD2 matching over 13 bases. The clonotype originates from a man aged 30-40 years with non-small cell lung cancer. CDR3 amino acids: CASSQDGTSGADTQYF. For the CDR3, the DNA is TGTGCCAGCAGCCAAGATGGGACTAGCGGGGCAGATACGCAGTATTTT.